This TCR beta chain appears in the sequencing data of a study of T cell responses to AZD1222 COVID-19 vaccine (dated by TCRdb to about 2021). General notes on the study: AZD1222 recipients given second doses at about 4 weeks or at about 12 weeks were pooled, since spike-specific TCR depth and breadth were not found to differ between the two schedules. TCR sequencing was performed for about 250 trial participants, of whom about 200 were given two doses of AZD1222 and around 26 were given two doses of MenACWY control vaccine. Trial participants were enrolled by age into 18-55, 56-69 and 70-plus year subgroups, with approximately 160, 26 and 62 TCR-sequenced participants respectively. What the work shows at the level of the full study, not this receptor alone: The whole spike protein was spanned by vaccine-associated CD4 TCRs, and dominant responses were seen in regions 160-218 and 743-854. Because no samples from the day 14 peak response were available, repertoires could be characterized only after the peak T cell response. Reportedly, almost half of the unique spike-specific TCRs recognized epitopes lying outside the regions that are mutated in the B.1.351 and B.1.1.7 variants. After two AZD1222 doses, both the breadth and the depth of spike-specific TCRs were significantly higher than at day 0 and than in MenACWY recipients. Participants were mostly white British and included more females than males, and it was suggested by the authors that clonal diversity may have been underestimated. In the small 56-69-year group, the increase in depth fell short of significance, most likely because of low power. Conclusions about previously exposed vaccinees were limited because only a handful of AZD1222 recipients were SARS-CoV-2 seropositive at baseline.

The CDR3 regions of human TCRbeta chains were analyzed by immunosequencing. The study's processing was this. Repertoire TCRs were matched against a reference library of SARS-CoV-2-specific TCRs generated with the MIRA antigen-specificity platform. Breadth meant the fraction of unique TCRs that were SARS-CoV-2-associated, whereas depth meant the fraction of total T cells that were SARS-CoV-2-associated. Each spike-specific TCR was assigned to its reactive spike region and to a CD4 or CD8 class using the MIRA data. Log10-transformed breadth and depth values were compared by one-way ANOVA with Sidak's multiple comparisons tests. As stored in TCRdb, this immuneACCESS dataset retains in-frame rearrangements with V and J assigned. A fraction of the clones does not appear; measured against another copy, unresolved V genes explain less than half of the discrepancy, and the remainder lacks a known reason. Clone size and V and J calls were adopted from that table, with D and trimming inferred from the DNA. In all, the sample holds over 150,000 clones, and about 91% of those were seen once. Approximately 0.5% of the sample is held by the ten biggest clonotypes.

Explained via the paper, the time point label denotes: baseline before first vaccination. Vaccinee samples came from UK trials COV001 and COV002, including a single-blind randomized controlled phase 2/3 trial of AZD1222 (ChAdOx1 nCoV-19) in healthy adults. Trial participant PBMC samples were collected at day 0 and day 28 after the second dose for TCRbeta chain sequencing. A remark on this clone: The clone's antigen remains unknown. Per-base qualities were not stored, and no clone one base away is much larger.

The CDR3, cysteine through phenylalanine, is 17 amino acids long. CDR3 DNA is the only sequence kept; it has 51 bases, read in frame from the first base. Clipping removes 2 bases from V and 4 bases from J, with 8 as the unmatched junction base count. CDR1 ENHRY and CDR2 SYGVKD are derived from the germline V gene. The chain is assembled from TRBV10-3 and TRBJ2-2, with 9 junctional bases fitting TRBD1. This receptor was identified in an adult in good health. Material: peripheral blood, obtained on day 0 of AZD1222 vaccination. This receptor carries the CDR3 CAISENPQGAGTGELFF. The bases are TGTGCCATCAGTGAGAATCCACAGGGGGCGGGCACCGGGGAGCTGTTTTTT.